The sequence of this T cell receptor (beta chain) was determined in a study of blood T cell repertoires in COVID-19. Produced via immunoSEQ multiplex PCR; TCRdb's table is partial and in-frame only. The table includes roughly 60,000 clones, roughly 90% detected once. Those enrolled in Seattle joined during active infection and were followed longitudinally afterward. This clone was picked up one time. CDR3 size: 14 residues. V was pared by 3 bases and J by 10 bases, with 19 bases between. The germline CDR1 and CDR2 sequences are GTSNPN and SVGIG (reference sequence). The TCR originated in a man between 35 and 55 years old with COVID-19, enrolled during active disease. The chain employs TRBV30 and TRBJ2-1, with D hard to call. The sequenced material came from peripheral blood. The CDR3 coding sequence is TGTGCCTGGAGCCTACGACTGGGTCTCGACGAGCAGTTCTTC. This gives the protein CAWSLRLGLDEQFF.